This TCR beta chain comes out of a study of identical twins. The CDR3 covers 16 residues. V lost 5 bases and J 2 bases, leaving 19 bases between the germline ends. The germline CDR1 and CDR2 sequences are SGHRS and YFSETQ. TCRdb itself ran the 5' RACE reads through MiXCR, one entry per CDR3 protein. This sample yields approximately 630,000 distinct CDR3 sequences, of which just over 7% are seen a single time; 1.6% belongs to the top ten. This clonotype was observed a handful of times. These data also featured in a second study, about yellow fever vaccine responses in identical twins.

V usage is TRBV5-1 and J usage is TRBJ2-5, with D possibly TRBD1 on 5 matching bases. The sequence was collected from a woman aged 18-30 years in good health. The specimen was PBMCs. The CDR3 sequence: CASRVRGHQNQETQYF. The CDR3 DNA follows: TGCGCCAGCAGGGTCAGAGGACACCAGAATCAAGAGACCCAGTACTTC.